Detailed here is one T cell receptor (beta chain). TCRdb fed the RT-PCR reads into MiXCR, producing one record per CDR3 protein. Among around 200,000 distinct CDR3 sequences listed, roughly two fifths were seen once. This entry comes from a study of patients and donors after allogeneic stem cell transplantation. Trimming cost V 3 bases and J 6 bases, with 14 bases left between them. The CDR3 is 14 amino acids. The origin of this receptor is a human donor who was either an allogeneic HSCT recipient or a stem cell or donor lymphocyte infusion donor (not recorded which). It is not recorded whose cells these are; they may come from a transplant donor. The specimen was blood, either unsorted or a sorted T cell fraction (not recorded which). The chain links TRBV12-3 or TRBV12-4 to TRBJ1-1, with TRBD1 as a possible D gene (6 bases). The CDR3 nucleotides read TGTGCCAGCAGTTTTTCAGGGGAGATCGCTGAAGCTTTCTTT. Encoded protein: CASSFSGEIAEAFF.